A selection of T cell receptor beta chains follows, all from one sample in a study of OX40 agonist ivuxolimab in advanced cancers. Produced via immunoSEQ multiplex PCR; TCRdb's table is partial and in-frame only. Of 55,000 to 70,000 clones in the sample, 87% are singletons; the top ten hold 1.3%. The sequences come from CD4+ or CD8+ T cells sorted from blood, collected in a trial of the OX40 agonist ivuxolimab. These receptors were collected from an adult with an advanced solid tumor such as melanoma, head and neck, liver or kidney cancer. The CDR3 runs from the conserved cysteine through the conserved F or W. D genes are given only for firm matches.

D gene	V gene	J gene	CDR3 DNA	CDR3 protein
TRBD1	TRBV6-6	TRBJ1-1	TGTGCCAGCAGTCCCGGGGCAGGGGGCCGGGGGGCTTTCTTT	CASSPGAGGRGAFF
TRBD1	TRBV27	TRBJ1-3	TGTGCCAGCAGTTCTCAGGGGGCCATAGGAAACACCATATATTTT	CASSSQGAIGNTIYF
TRBD1	TRBV14	TRBJ2-5	TGTGCCAGCAGCCAAATTTCGACAGGGCAAAGGTGGGAGACCCAGTACTTC	CASSQISTGQRWETQYF
NA	TRBV28	TRBJ2-5	TGTGCCAGCCGCCCGCTGGGTAGCAGATACCAAGAGACCCAGTACTTC	CASRPLGSRYQETQYF
NA	TRBV7-6	TRBJ2-3	TGTGCCAGCAGCTTAGCGGGCTACACCGATACGCAGTATTTT	CASSLAGYTDTQYF
TRBD2	TRBV28	TRBJ2-5	TGTGCCAGCAGTTTATTCCCAGATCTCGCCACGGGGGGAGTGGGGCAAGAGACCCAGTACTTC	CASSLFPDLATGGVGQETQYF
NA	TRBV5-6	TRBJ2-7	TGTGCCAGCAGCTTGGTGGGGGACGAGCAGTACTTC	CASSLVGDEQYF
NA	TRBV29-1	TRBJ2-3	TGCAGCGTTGAAGAGCGGGGTGGCACAGATACGCAGTATTTT	CSVEERGGTDTQYF
TRBD2	TRBV7-7	TRBJ2-1	TGTGCTAGCAGCCCCACGGGGGGGGGCATGGGAGATGAGCAGTTCTTC	CASSPTGGGMGDEQFF
TRBD1	TRBV15	TRBJ2-2	TGTGCCACCAGCAGGGACAGGGGAGAGGGCGGGGAGCTGTTTTTT	CATSRDRGEGGELFF
NA	TRBV11-2	TRBJ2-7	TGTGCCAGCAGCTTGAATAGGGTTTCTTGGGAGCAGTACTTC	CASSLNRVSWEQYF
NA	TRBV6-6	TRBJ1-6	TGTGCCAGCAGTTACTCGAACGGTTTGAATTCACCCCTCCACTTT	CASSYSNGLNSPLHF
NA	TRBV28	TRBJ2-5	TGTGCCAGCAGTTTGACTGGGGCCAGGGAGACCCAGTACTTC	CASSLTGARETQYF
NA	TRBV7-9	TRBJ2-5	TGTGCCAGCAGCTTGGTGTCCCGGGGGACGACCCAGTACTTC	CASSLVSRGTTQYF
NA	TRBV2	TRBJ1-1	TGTGCCAGCATCCTCCCGGATAGGACTGCCGAAGCTTTCTTT	CASILPDRTAEAFF
NA	TRBV10-1	TRBJ2-3	TGCGCCAGCAGTGGGGTCGGGACAGATACGCAGTATTTT	CASSGVGTDTQYF
TRBD1	TRBV4-1	TRBJ1-1	TGCGCCAGCAGCCAAGTAGGGACAGTGAAAACTGAAGCTTTCTTT	CASSQVGTVKTEAFF